This TCR beta chain was identified in a study of spatial heterogeneity in lung cancer. Whole-study findings and limits: Detection of ubiquitous tumor TCRs in blood was higher at resection than follow-up.

The CDR3 totals 16 residues. Germline V gives CDR1 LGHNA, CDR2 YNFKEQ. The V end lost 2 bases, the J end lost 2 bases, and 14 bases lay between the germline ends. One entry per CDR3 protein, called by TCRdb with MiXCR from the 5' RACE reads. Of some 8,900 distinct CDR3 sequences in the sample, 4% to 5% were seen once. By proportion, this clonotype is medium-sized. Its antigen is currently unknown. Found in a library prepared for alpha chains, this beta chain is an off-target read, and its abundance has little meaning. Documented time point: sample taken at primary tumor resection. Whole RNA obtained from tumor, nontumor lung or frozen PBMC underwent sequencing without sorting.

The receptor comes from a male donor with early-stage non-small cell lung cancer. The sample was PBMCs, taken at surgery. This chain uses TRBV4-2 with TRBJ2-3, with D perhaps assigned TRBD1 or TRBD2 (6 bases each). CDR3 residues: CASSQFRGGNTDTQYF. The CDR3 coding sequence is TGTGCCAGCAGCCAATTCAGGGGAGGAAACACAGATACGCAGTATTTT.